One sample yielded the 18 T cell receptor beta chains listed below, sequenced in a study of blood T cell repertoires in COVID-19. Sequencing was performed with immunoSEQ multiplex PCR; in TCRdb, only in-frame clones are kept and a portion is missing. Of about half a million clones detected, 80% to 90% appear once; the ten largest clones hold under 4%. Sequencing input: peripheral blood. Every receptor here comes from a human donor in a cohort sampled during active COVID-19.

The chain links TRBV7-3 to TRBJ2-5, with D tentatively TRBD2 (6 bases). The CDR3 consists of 13 residues. V was trimmed by 1 base and J by 5 bases, leaving 8 bases between them. Germline CDR1 is SGHTA and CDR2 is FQGTGA. CDR3 bases: TGTGCCAGCAGCTTAATGGGAGGTGAGACCCAGTACTTC. Protein: CASSLMGGETQYF. Using reference TRBV7-3 and TRBJ2-5 for the parts outside the CDR3, the full variable domain is GAGVSQTPSNKVTEKGKYVELRCDPISGHTALYWYRQSLGQGPEFLIYFQGTGAADDSGLPNDRFFAVRPEGSVSTLKIQRTERGDSAVYLCASSLMGGETQYFGPGTRLLVL.

The CDR3 DNA reads TGTGCCAGCAGCCCTATGCTCGGTAGGCTAGCGGGAGGTGGTGAGCAGTTCTTC. This sequence encodes CASSPMLGRLAGGGEQFF. V gene TRBV3-1 (or the pseudogene TRBV3-2) combines with J gene TRBJ2-1; the match to TRBD2 covers 11 bases. The germline V gene encodes CDR1 LGHDT and CDR2 YNNKEL (reference sequence). CDR3 length: 18 residues. The V gene end was trimmed by 4 bases and the J gene end by 9 bases; junction bases not matched to a gene: 17.

Here the CDR3 reads CASSFFRTSGRGVGEQYF. The CDR3 bases are TGTGCCAGCAGCTTCTTCCGGACTAGCGGGAGAGGGGTCGGCGAGCAGTACTTC. The chain links TRBV7-9 to TRBJ2-7; 13 bases match TRBD2. This CDR3 region has 18 residues. Unmatched junction bases numbered 14, after V lost 3 bases and J lost 6 bases. Germline V CDR1 and CDR2: SEHNR, FQNEAQ (reference sequence).

The chain employs TRBV27 and TRBJ2-1, with D tentatively TRBD1 (5 bases). The germline V gene has CDR1 MNHEY and CDR2 SMNVEV (reference sequence). V was shortened by 2 bases and J by 10 bases, with 18 bases between the two germline ends. This CDR3 region has 15 residues. CDR3 region: CASSLLRQGAGEQFF. For the CDR3, the DNA is TGTGCCAGCAGTTTACTGAGACAAGGGGCCGGAGAGCAGTTCTTC.

This clone showed up just once. CDR3 nucleotide sequence: TGCAGCCAGTCCCAGGGACAGGGAACAGATACGCAGTATTTT. Translating it yields CSQSQGQGTDTQYF. The gene calls are TRBV29-1 and TRBJ2-3; 9 bases line up with TRBD1. CDR1 is SQVTM and CDR2 is ANQGSEA in the germline V gene. Trimming cost V 8 bases and J 3 bases; bases outside gene matches: 9. This CDR3 is 14 amino acids long.

CDR3 nucleotide sequence: TGTGCCAGCAGCCAAGACCCCGGGATCTCCTCTAACTATGGCTACACCTTC. This encodes CASSQDPGISSNYGYTF. The rearrangement links TRBV4-2 to TRBJ1-2; no firm D call. Deletions cut 0 bases from V and 0 bases from J, with 14 bases between. The CDR3 loop spans 17 amino acids. Germline V gene lookup returns CDR1 LGHNA and CDR2 YNFKEQ.

This clone showed up just a few times. This rearrangement joins TRBV10-3 to TRBJ1-5; D possibly corresponds to TRBD1 (5 bases). Per the germline V gene, CDR1 is ENHRY and CDR2 is SYGVKD. The CDR3 runs 13 residues. The ends were cut back, 11 bases at V and 4 bases at J, with 15 bases in the middle. CDR3 sequence reads: CALGDGGNQPQHF. CDR3 sequence (DNA): TGTGCCCTAGGGGATGGGGGGAATCAGCCCCAGCATTTT.

The CDR3 protein is CASGPRDGGVDEQFF. The CDR3 DNA is TGTGCCAGCGGTCCGCGGGATGGTGGGGTCGATGAGCAGTTCTTC. The V call is TRBV6-5, the J call TRBJ2-1; TRBD2 might be the D (6 bases). The germline V and J ends were trimmed by 8 bases and 8 bases, with 22 bases remaining between them. The CDR3 totals 15 residues. Germline-derived CDR1 and CDR2 are MNHEY and SVGAGI.

This chain joins TRBV5-1 and TRBJ2-7, with 8 positions matching TRBD2. Germline CDR1 and CDR2: SGHRS and YFSETQ. The CDR3 is 15 residues long. V lost 3 bases, J lost 0 bases, and 5 bases stayed unmatched. CDR3 bases: TGCGCCAGCAGCTCCTTTAGCGGGACCTCCTACGAGCAGTACTTC. Translation gives CASSSFSGTSYEQYF.

With regard to this clone: Other DNA sequences of this sample code for an identical CDR3. The chain recombines TRBV4-2 with TRBJ2-5; D gene uncertain. The V gene lost 0 bases and the J gene lost 5 bases, with 4 bases spanning the gap. Germline assignment: CDR1 LGHNA and CDR2 YNFKEQ. The CDR3 contains 12 residues. As DNA, the CDR3 is TGTGCCAGCAGCCAAGACCGGGAGACCCAGTACTTC. Translated: CASSQDRETQYF.

The genes are TRBV3-1 (or the pseudogene TRBV3-2) and TRBJ2-7, with D maybe TRBD2 (6 bases). The germline V gene has CDR1 LGHDT and CDR2 YNNKEL (reference sequence). The CDR3 spans 15 residues. Trimming stripped 3 bases from V and 7 bases from J, with 19 bases between. CDR3: CASSQMRGASREQYF. Written as DNA, the CDR3 is TGTGCCAGCAGCCAGATGCGCGGGGCCTCGAGGGAGCAGTACTTC.

This clone was counted only a few times. The chain employs TRBV28 and TRBJ2-1, with 9 bases that match TRBD2. The germline V gene encodes CDR1 MDHEN and CDR2 SYDVKM. This CDR3 has 17 amino acids. V gave up 6 bases and J gave up 5 bases; unmatched junction bases: 14. The CDR3 DNA follows: TGTGCCAGCAGCTTACGCCTGACTAGCGGAGTAAACAATGAGCAGTTCTTC. Translated, it gives CASSLRLTSGVNNEQFF.

This clone was seen a handful of times. The chain uses TRBV15 and TRBJ2-3, with a possible D match to TRBD2 (6 bases). The CDR3 has 16 amino acids. With 1 base removed from V and 2 bases from J, the gap between germline ends came to 13 bases. Per the germline V gene, CDR1 is LNHNV and CDR2 is YYDKDF (reference sequence). The CDR3 nucleotides are TGTGCCACCAGCAGAGTGCGGGGCCTCAACACAGATACGCAGTATTTT. This sequence encodes CATSRVRGLNTDTQYF. Together with reference TRBV15 and TRBJ2-3, the CDR3 gives the full variable domain: DAMVIQNPRYQVTQFGKPVTLSCSQTLNHNVMYWYQQKSSQAPKLLFHYYDKDFNNEADTPDNFQSRRPNTSFCFLDIRSPGLGDTAMYLCATSRVRGLNTDTQYFGPGTRLTVL.

This chain joins TRBV29-1 and TRBJ1-2; D is possibly TRBD1 (6 bases). The ends were cut back, 3 bases at V and 2 bases at J, with 10 bases in the middle. Germline CDR1 is SQVTM and CDR2 is ANQGSEA. CDR3 length: 13 residues. CDR3 sequence: CSVESGENYGYTF. The CDR3 region has the DNA TGCAGCGTTGAGTCAGGGGAGAACTATGGCTACACCTTC. The complete variable domain, with remaining parts taken from reference TRBV29-1 and TRBJ1-2, reads SAVISQKPSRDICQRGTSLTIQCQVDSQVTMMFWYRQQPGQSLTLIATANQGSEATYESGFVIDKFPISRPNLTFSTLTVSNMSPEDSSIYLCSVESGENYGYTFGSGTRLTVV.

The chain links TRBV9 to TRBJ2-2; TRBD2 matches at 13 bases. Looked up from germline, CDR1 is SGDLS and CDR2 is YYNGEE. There are 16 residues in the CDR3. V gave up 4 bases and J gave up 3 bases; unmatched junction bases: 3. The CDR3 here is CASSPGLAGYTGELFF. CDR3 DNA: TGTGCCAGCAGCCCGGGACTAGCGGGGTACACCGGGGAGCTGTTTTTT.

The chain couples TRBV28 to TRBJ2-7; D possibly corresponds to TRBD1 (5 bases). Germline values: CDR1 MDHEN, CDR2 SYDVKM. The CDR3 loop spans 14 amino acids. The V end lost 5 bases, the J end lost 2 bases, and 13 bases lay between the germline ends. Here the CDR3 DNA reads TGTGCCAGCAGTAAGTCAGGGTCACCCTACGAGCAGTACTTC. Amino acids: CASSKSGSPYEQYF.

V is TRBV6-5 and J is TRBJ1-1; a weak D match, TRBD1 (6 bases). The germline V gene has CDR1 MNHEY and CDR2 SVGAGI. V lost 6 bases to trimming and J lost 5 bases, with 19 bases between them. The CDR3 consists of 15 residues. In nucleotides, the CDR3 is TGTGCCAGCAGGCGCGTACAGGGCGTAGGAACTGAAGCTTTCTTT. Translation: CASRRVQGVGTEAFF.

V and J are TRBV5-6 and TRBJ1-2; 7 positions match TRBD1. J gave up 8 bases and V 4 bases, and 5 bases lay outside the gene matches. CDR3 length: 12 amino acids. The germline V gene encodes CDR1 SGHDT and CDR2 YYEEEE. CDR3 amino acids: CASSTYRGGYTF. In nucleotides, the CDR3 is TGTGCCAGCAGCACTTACAGGGGAGGCTACACCTTC.